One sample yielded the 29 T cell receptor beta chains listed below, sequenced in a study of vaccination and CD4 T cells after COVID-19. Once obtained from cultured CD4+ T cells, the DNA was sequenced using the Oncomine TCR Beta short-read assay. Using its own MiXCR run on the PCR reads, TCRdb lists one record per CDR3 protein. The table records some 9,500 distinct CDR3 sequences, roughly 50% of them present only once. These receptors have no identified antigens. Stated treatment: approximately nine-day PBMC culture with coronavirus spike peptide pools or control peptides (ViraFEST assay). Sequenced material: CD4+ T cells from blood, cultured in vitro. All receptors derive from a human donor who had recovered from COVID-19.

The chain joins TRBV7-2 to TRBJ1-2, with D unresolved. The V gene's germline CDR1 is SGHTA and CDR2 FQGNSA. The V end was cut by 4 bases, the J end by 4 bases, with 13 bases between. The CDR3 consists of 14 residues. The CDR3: CASSYVGFIYGYTF. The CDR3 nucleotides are TGTGCCAGCAGCTACGTAGGGTTCATCTATGGCTACACCTTC. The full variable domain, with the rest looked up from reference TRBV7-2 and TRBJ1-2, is GAGVSQSPSNKVTEKGKDVELRCDPISGHTALYWYRQSLGQGLEFLIYFQGNSAPDKSGLPSDRFSAERTGGSVSTLTIQRTQQEDSAVYLCASSYVGFIYGYTFGSGTRLTVV.

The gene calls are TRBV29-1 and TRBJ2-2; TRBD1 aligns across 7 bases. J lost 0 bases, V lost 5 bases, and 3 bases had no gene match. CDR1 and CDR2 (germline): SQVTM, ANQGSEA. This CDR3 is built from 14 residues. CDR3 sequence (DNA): TGCAGCGTTCGGACAGGACCGAACACCGGGGAGCTGTTTTTT. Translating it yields CSVRTGPNTGELFF.

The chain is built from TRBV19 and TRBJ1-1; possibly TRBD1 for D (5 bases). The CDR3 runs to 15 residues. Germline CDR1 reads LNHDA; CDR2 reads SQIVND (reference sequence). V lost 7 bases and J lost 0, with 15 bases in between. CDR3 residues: CASTPYRYLNTEAFF. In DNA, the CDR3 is TGTGCCAGTACCCCATACAGGTACCTGAACACTGAAGCTTTCTTT.

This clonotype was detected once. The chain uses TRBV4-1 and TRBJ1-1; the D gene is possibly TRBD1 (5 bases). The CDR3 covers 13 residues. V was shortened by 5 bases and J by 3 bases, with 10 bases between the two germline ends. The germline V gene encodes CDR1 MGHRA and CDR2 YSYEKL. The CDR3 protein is CASSRDSHTEAFF. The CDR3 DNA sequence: TGCGCCAGCAGCAGAGACAGCCACACTGAAGCTTTCTTT.

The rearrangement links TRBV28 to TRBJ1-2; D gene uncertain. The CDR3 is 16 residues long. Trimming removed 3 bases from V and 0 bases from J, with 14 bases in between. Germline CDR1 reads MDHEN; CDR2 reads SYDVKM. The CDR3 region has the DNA TGTGCCAGCAGTTTTGTAAGGCCTGGGTCTAACTATGGCTACACCTTC. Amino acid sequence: CASSFVRPGSNYGYTF.

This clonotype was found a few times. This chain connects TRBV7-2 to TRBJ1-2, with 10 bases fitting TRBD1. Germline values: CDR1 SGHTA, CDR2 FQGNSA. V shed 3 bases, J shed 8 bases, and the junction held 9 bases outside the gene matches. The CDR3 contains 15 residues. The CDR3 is CASSLTRDRGGGYTF. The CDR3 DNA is TGTGCCAGCAGCTTGACCCGGGACAGGGGAGGAGGCTACACCTTC.

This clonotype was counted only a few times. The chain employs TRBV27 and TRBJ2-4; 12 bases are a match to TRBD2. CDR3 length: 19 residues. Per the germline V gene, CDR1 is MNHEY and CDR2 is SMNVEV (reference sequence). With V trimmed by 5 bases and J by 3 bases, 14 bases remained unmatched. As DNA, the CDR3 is TGTGCCAGCAGTCACGCTAGCGGGAGGGCGGGTTTTGGCAAAAACATTCAGTACTTC. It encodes CASSHASGRAGFGKNIQYF.

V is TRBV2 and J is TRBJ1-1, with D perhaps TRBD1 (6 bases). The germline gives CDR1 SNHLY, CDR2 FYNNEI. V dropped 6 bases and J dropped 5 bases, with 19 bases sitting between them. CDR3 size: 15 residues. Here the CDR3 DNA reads TGTGCCAGCAGGGAATTACAGGGAAGGGGAACTGAAGCTTTCTTT. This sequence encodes CASRELQGRGTEAFF.

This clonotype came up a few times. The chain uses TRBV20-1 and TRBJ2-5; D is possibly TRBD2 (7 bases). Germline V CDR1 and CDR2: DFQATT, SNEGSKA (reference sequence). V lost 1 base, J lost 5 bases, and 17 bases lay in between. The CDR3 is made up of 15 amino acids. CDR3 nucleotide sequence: TGCAGTGCTAGAGTAGGGGGAGGGCGCACGGAGACCCAGTACTTC. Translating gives CSARVGGGRTETQYF.

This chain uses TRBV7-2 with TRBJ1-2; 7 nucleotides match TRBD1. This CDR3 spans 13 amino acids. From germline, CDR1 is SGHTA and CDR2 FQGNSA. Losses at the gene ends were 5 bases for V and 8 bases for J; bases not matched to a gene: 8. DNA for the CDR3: TGTGCCAGCAGCCCGAACGCAGGGGGAGGCTACACCTTC. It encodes CASSPNAGGGYTF.

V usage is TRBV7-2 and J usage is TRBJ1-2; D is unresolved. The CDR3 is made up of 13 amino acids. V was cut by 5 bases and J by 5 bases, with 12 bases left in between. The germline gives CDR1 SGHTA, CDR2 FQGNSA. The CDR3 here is CASSPHGEYGYTF. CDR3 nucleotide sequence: TGTGCCAGCAGCCCCCACGGAGAATATGGCTACACCTTC.

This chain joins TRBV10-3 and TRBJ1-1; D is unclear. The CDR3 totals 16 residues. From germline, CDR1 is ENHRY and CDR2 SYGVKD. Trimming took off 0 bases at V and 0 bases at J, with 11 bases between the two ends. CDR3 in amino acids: CAISESKNTLNTEAFF. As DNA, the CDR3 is TGTGCCATCAGTGAGTCAAAGAACACTTTGAACACTGAAGCTTTCTTT.

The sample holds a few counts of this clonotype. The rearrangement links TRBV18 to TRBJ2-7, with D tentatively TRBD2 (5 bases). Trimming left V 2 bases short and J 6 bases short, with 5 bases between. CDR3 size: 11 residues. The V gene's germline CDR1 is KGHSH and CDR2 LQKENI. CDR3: CASSPGSEQYF. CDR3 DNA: TGTGCCAGCTCACCAGGGAGCGAGCAGTACTTC.

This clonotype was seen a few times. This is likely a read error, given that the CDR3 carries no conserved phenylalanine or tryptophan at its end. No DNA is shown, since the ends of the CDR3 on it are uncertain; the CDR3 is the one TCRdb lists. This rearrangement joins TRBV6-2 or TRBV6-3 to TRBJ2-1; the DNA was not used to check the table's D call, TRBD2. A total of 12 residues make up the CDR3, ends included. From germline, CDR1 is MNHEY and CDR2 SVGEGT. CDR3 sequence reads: CASSLGTSGRPY.

CDR3: CASSPAQGGVGGEKLFF. CDR3 DNA sequence: TGTGCCAGCAGCCCAGCGCAGGGCGGGGTGGGCGGTGAAAAACTGTTTTTT. The chain uses TRBV11-3 and TRBJ1-4; D might be TRBD1 (5 bases). This CDR3 is built from 17 residues. Germline CDR1 SGHNT, CDR2 YENEEA. Trimming stripped 5 bases from V and 7 bases from J, with 23 bases between.

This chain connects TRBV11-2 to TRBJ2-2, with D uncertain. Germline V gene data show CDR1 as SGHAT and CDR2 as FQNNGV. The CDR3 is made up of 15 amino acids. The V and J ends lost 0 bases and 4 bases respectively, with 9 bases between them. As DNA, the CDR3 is TGTGCCAGCAGCTTAGAGCTCCGACGCACCGGGGAGCTGTTTTTT. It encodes CASSLELRRTGELFF.

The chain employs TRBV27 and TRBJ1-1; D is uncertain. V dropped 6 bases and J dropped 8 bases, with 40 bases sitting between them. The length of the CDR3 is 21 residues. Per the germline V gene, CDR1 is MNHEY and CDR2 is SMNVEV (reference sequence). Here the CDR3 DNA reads TGTGCCAGCAGAAATTACCGCGGGAAGCCTACTACCCGTCAAATGTGGGCAGAAGCTTTCTTT. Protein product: CASRNYRGKPTTRQMWAEAFF.

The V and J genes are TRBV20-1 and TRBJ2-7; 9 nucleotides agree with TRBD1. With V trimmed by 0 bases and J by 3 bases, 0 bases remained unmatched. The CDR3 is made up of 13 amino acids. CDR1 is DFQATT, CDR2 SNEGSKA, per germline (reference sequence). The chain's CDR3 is CSARETGGYEQYF. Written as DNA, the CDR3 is TGCAGTGCTAGAGAGACAGGGGGCTACGAGCAGTACTTC.

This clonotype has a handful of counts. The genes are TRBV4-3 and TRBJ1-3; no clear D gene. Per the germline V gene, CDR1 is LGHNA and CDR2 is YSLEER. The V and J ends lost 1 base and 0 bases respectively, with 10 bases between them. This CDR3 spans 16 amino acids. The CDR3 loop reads CASSQGVRSSGNTIYF. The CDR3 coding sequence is TGCGCCAGCAGCCAAGGGGTTCGTAGCTCTGGAAACACCATATATTTT.

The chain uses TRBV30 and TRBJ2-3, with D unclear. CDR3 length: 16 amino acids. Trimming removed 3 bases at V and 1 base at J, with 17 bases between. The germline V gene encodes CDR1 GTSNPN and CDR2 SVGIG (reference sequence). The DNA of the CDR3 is TGTGCCTGGAGCGTAGGCAGACCCCCCCGCACAGATACGCAGTATTTT. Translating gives CAWSVGRPPRTDTQYF.

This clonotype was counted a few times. The CDR3 loop reads CASSISGDSSIGYTF. The CDR3, as DNA: TGTGCCAGTAGTATTTCCGGGGACAGCTCTATTGGCTACACCTTC. V and J are TRBV19 and TRBJ1-2; the match to TRBD1 covers 7 bases. The CDR3 runs 15 residues. Trimming at V came to 3 bases and at J to 7 bases, leaving 11 bases not matched to a gene. The germline V gene has CDR1 LNHDA and CDR2 SQIVND (reference sequence). Supplemented by reference TRBV19 and TRBJ1-2, the full variable domain reads DGGITQSPKYLFRKEGQNVTLSCEQNLNHDAMYWYRQDPGQGLRLIYYSQIVNDFQKGDIAEGYSVSREKKESFPLTVTSAQKNPTAFYLCASSISGDSSIGYTFGSGTRLTVV.

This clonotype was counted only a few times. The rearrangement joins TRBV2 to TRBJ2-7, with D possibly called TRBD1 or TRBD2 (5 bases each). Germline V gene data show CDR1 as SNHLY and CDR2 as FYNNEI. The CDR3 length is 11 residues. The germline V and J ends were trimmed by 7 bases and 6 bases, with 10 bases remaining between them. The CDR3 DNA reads TGTGCCAGCAAAGAGGGGAGCGAGCAGTACTTC. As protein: CASKEGSEQYF.

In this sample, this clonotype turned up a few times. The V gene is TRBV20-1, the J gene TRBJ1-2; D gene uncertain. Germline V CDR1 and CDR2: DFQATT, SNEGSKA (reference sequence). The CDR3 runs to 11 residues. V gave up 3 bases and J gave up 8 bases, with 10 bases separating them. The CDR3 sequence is CSARGLGGYTF. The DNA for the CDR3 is TGCAGTGCTAGGGGCCTGGGCGGCTACACCTTC.

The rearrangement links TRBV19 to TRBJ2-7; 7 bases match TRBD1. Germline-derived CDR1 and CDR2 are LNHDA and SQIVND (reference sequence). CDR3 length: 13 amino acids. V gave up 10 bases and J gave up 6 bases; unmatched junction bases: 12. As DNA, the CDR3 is TGTGCCACTAAAGACAGGGCTCTCCCCGAGCAGTACTTC. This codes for CATKDRALPEQYF.

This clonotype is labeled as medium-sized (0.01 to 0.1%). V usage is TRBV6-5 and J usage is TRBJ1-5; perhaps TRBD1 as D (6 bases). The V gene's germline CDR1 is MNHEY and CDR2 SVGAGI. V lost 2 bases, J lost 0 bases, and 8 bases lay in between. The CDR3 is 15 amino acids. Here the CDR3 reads CASSYEGDSNQPQHF. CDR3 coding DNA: TGTGCCAGCAGTTACGAGGGGGATAGCAATCAGCCCCAGCATTTT.

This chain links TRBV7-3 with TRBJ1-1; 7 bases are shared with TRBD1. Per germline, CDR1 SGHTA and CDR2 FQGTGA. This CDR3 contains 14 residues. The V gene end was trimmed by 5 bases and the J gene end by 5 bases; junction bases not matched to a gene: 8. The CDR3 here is CASSLRTGETEAFF. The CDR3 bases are TGTGCCAGCAGCCTTCGGACAGGAGAAACTGAAGCTTTCTTT.

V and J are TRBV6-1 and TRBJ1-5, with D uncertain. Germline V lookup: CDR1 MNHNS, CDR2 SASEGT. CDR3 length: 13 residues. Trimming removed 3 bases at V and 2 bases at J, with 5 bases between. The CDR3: CASSDYRNQPQHF. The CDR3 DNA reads TGTGCCAGCAGTGATTACCGCAATCAGCCCCAGCATTTT.

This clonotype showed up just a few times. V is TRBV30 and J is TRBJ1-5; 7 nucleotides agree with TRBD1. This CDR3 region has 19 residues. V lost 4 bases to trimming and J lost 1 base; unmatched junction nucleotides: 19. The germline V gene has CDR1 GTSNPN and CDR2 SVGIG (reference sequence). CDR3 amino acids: CAWTSRGWDSLTSNQPQHF. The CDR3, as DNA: TGTGCCTGGACTTCGAGGGGATGGGACAGTCTTACCAGCAATCAGCCCCAGCATTTT.

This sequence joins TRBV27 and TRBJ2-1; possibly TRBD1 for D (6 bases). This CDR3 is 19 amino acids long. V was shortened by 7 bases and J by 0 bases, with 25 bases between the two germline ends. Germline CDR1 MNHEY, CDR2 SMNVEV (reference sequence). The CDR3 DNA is TGTGCCAGCACACCAGGGGAACAGGCGGAATTAAGCTCCTACAATGAGCAGTTCTTC. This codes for CASTPGEQAELSSYNEQFF.